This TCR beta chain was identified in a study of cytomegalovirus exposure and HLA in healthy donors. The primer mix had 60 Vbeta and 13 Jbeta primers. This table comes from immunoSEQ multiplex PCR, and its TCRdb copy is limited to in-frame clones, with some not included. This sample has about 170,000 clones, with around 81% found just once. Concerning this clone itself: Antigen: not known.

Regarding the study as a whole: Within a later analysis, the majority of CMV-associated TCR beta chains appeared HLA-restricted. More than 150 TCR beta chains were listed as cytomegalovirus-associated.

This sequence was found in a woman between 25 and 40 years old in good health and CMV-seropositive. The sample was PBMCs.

DNA of the CDR3: TGTGCCAGCAGTGGAGGACAGAACCCATCGCCCCAGCATTTT. It codes for CASSGGQNPSPQHF. V and J are TRBV6-1 and TRBJ1-5; D perhaps matches TRBD1 (6 bases). V was shortened by 4 bases and J by 9 bases, with 16 bases between the two germline ends. The CDR3 spans 14 residues. CDR1 and CDR2 from the germline V gene are MNHNS and SASEGT.